A single sample is the source of the 31 T cell receptor beta chains below, sequenced in a study of blood T cell repertoires in COVID-19. Produced via immunoSEQ multiplex PCR; TCRdb's table is partial and in-frame only. The table shows about 51,000 clones, with about 86% occurring only once. Sequencing was performed on peripheral blood. The source of these receptors is a man older than 75 with active COVID-19.

The chain combines TRBV28 with TRBJ2-7; 8 nucleotides align to TRBD2. CDR1 and CDR2 from the germline V gene are MDHEN and SYDVKM. With V trimmed by 10 bases and J by 6 bases, 8 bases remained unmatched. The CDR3 covers 12 residues. The CDR3 loop reads CAIFSGAGEQYF. The CDR3 nucleotides are TGTGCCATCTTTAGCGGGGCGGGCGAGCAGTACTTC. Combining the CDR3 with reference TRBV28 and TRBJ2-7 gives the whole variable domain DVKVTQSSRYLVKRTGEKVFLECVQDMDHENMFWYRQDPGLGLRLIYFSYDVKMKEKGDIPEGYSVSREKKERFSLILESASTNQTSMYLCAIFSGAGEQYFGPGTRLTVT.

The CDR3 bases are TGTGCCTCCCGAGAGGCGGGGGTCACAGATACGCAGTATTTT. Encoded protein: CASREAGVTDTQYF. V gene TRBV6-5 combines with J gene TRBJ2-3, with 7 bases lining up with TRBD2. From germline, CDR1 is MNHEY and CDR2 SVGAGI. The J segment lost 2 bases and the V segment lost 11 bases, leaving 10 bases of the junction unmatched. This CDR3 is 14 amino acids long.

J is TRBJ2-7 and V is TRBV9; TRBD1 aligns across 9 bases. V shed 3 bases and J 3 bases; nucleotides not matched to a gene: 7. Germline V gives CDR1 SGDLS, CDR2 YYNGEE. The CDR3 has 15 residues. The CDR3 protein is CASSASGTGHYEQYF. The CDR3 DNA is TGTGCCAGCAGCGCTTCCGGGACAGGGCACTACGAGCAGTACTTC.

This rearrangement joins TRBV7-2 to TRBJ2-7, with 11 nucleotides matching TRBD2. CDR3 length equals 16 residues. The trim removed 5 bases at V and 5 bases at J, leaving 11 bases unmatched. CDR1 and CDR2 from the germline V gene are SGHTA and FQGNSA. The CDR3 sequence is CASSPRRGTSGNEQYF. The CDR3 DNA reads as TGTGCCAGCAGCCCGCGGCGCGGGACTAGCGGAAACGAGCAGTACTTC.

This clone was seen a single time. The chain joins TRBV25-1 to TRBJ2-3, with D perhaps matching TRBD2 (5 bases). This CDR3 contains 11 residues. Germline lookup yields CDR1 MGHDK and CDR2 SYGVNS. Trimming shortened V by 5 bases and J by 11 bases, and 11 bases separated the two germline ends. DNA of the CDR3: TGTGCCAGCAGTACCGGAGGCAAGCAGTATTTT. Translating gives CASSTGGKQYF. Complete variable domain (other parts from reference TRBV25-1 and TRBJ2-3): EADIYQTPRYLVIGTGKKITLECSQTMGHDKMYWYQQDPGMELHLIHYSYGVNSTEKGDLSSESTVSRIRTEHFPLTLESARPSHTSQYLCASSTGGKQYFGPGTRLTVL.

The V and J genes are TRBV9 and TRBJ1-2; D remains ambiguous. The CDR3 contains 13 residues. Trimming removed 0 bases from V and 8 bases from J, with 11 bases in between. In germline, CDR1 is SGDLS, CDR2 YYNGEE. The CDR3 protein is CASSVVAGMGYTF. In DNA form, the CDR3 reads TGTGCCAGCAGCGTAGTAGCGGGGATGGGCTACACCTTC.

The V call is TRBV6-2 or TRBV6-3, the J call TRBJ1-2, with 11 bases aligning to TRBD1. Looked up from germline, CDR1 is MNHEY and CDR2 is SVGEGT. The CDR3 totals 17 residues. V lost 0 bases and J lost 2; bases outside the gene matches: 5. In nucleotides, the CDR3 is TGTGCCAGCAGTTACTCTACCGGGACAGGGGGGAACTATGGCTACACCTTC. Its translation is CASSYSTGTGGNYGYTF.

The rearrangement uses TRBV29-1 and TRBJ1-3, with TRBD1 identical over 7 bases. Per germline, CDR1 SQVTM and CDR2 ANQGSEA. V lost 1 base to trimming and J lost 0 bases; unmatched junction nucleotides: 6. The CDR3 sequence is 16 residues long. CDR3 DNA: TGCAGCGTTGAAGGAAGGGGGCACTTCTCTGGAAACACCATATATTTT. It codes for CSVEGRGHFSGNTIYF. Looking up the rest from reference TRBV29-1 and TRBJ1-3 gives the full variable domain: SAVISQKPSRDICQRGTSLTIQCQVDSQVTMMFWYRQQPGQSLTLIATANQGSEATYESGFVIDKFPISRPNLTFSTLTVSNMSPEDSSIYLCSVEGRGHFSGNTIYFGEGSWLTVV.

The gene calls are TRBV18 and TRBJ2-3; 9 bases line up with TRBD1. The CDR3 length is 15 residues. With 2 bases clipped from V and 5 bases from J, the junction kept 5 bases outside the gene matches. The germline CDR1 and CDR2 sequences are KGHSH and LQKENI. This CDR3 is CASSPRTGAKDTQYF. In DNA, the CDR3 is TGTGCCAGCTCACCAAGGACAGGGGCGAAAGATACGCAGTATTTT. Supplemented by reference TRBV18 and TRBJ2-3, the full variable domain reads NAGVMQNPRHLVRRRGQEARLRCSPMKGHSHVYWYRQLPEEGLKFMVYLQKENIIDESGMPKERFSAEFPKEGPSILRIQQVVRGDSAAYFCASSPRTGAKDTQYFGPGTRLTVL.

The chain is built from TRBV19 and TRBJ1-2, with a possible D match to TRBD1 (5 bases). There are 14 residues in the CDR3. Germline V gene lookup returns CDR1 LNHDA and CDR2 SQIVND (reference sequence). The ends were cut back, 3 bases at V and 5 bases at J, with 13 bases in the middle. The CDR3 is CASSIEGRGYGYTF. As DNA, the CDR3 is TGTGCCAGTAGTATCGAGGGACGGGGGTATGGCTACACCTTC.

This chain joins TRBV18 and TRBJ2-3; 9 nucleotides align to TRBD2. The CDR3 totals 18 residues. The germline CDR1 and CDR2 sequences are KGHSH and LQKENI. Unmatched junction bases numbered 9, after V lost 2 bases and J lost 0 bases. CDR3 protein: CASSPKAGGPFSTDTQYF. Written as DNA, the CDR3 is TGTGCCAGCTCACCAAAGGCGGGAGGGCCTTTCAGCACAGATACGCAGTATTTT.

V gene TRBV6-4 combines with J gene TRBJ1-1, with unresolved D. The CDR3 has 13 amino acids. CDR1 MRHNA and CDR2 SNTAGT come from the germline V gene. V lost 6 bases, J lost 1 base, and 9 bases lay in between. The CDR3 is CASSINRNTEAFF. The CDR3 DNA follows: TGTGCCAGCAGCATAAACAGGAACACTGAAGCTTTCTTT.

The rearrangement uses TRBV7-3 and TRBJ2-1; 15 bases agree with TRBD2. The CDR3 spans 18 residues. Germline CDR1 is SGHTA and CDR2 is FQGTGA. The ends lost 6 bases at V and 9 bases at J; junction bases unmatched: 15. CDR3 nucleotide sequence: TGTGCCAGCAGTCCTCTTGGACTAGCGGGAGGGCCCCCCAGTGAGCAGTTCTTC. Protein sequence: CASSPLGLAGGPPSEQFF.

The rearrangement links TRBV11-1 to TRBJ2-3; no clear D gene. The germline V gene has CDR1 SGHAT and CDR2 FQDESV (reference sequence). V dropped 3 bases and J dropped 2 bases, with 12 bases sitting between them. The CDR3 covers 15 residues. The CDR3 nucleotides read TGTGCCAGCAGCTTGGAGTCGACGGTCACAGATACGCAGTATTTT. Translating it yields CASSLESTVTDTQYF.

The V call is TRBV7-3, the J call TRBJ2-7; 8 bases align to TRBD1. This CDR3 contains 13 residues. V trimming: 6 bases; J trimming: 6 bases; junction bases outside the gene matches: 7. Germline-derived CDR1 and CDR2 are SGHTA and FQGTGA. The CDR3 nucleotides are TGTGCCAGCAGGCAGGGGGCTTTCTCCGAGCAGTACTTC. This translates into CASRQGAFSEQYF.

This chain links TRBV11-1 with TRBJ2-3, with 9 bases aligning to TRBD1. The CDR3 loop spans 16 amino acids. The germline V gene encodes CDR1 SGHAT and CDR2 FQDESV (reference sequence). Losses at the gene ends were 5 bases for V and 2 bases for J; bases not matched to a gene: 8. CDR3 sequence (DNA): TGTGCCAGCAGCGTCCGGGACAGGGTGCACACAGATACGCAGTATTTT. Translation gives CASSVRDRVHTDTQYF.

J is TRBJ2-7 and V is TRBV27; 8 bases are a match to TRBD1. The CDR3 sequence is 14 residues long. V shed 3 bases, J shed 4 bases, and the junction held 5 bases outside the gene matches. CDR1 and CDR2 (germline): MNHEY, SMNVEV (reference sequence). The CDR3 sequence: CASSFSQGAYEQYF. Here the CDR3 DNA reads TGTGCCAGCAGTTTCTCTCAGGGGGCTTACGAGCAGTACTTC.

The J gene is TRBJ2-3, the V gene TRBV7-2, with a weak D call TRBD1 (5 bases). Trimming left V 5 bases short and J 6 bases short, with 12 bases between. This CDR3 is built from 13 residues. The V gene's germline CDR1 is SGHTA and CDR2 FQGNSA. The CDR3 DNA sequence: TGTGCCAGCAGCCCAGGGTCGGAGGATACGCAGTATTTT. Protein product: CASSPGSEDTQYF.

The CDR3 nucleotides read TGTGCCAGCAGTTTATTGGGACTAAATGCTAACTATGGCTACACCTTC. Translating gives CASSLLGLNANYGYTF. This rearrangement joins TRBV27 to TRBJ1-2, with D tentatively TRBD1 (5 bases). The length of the CDR3 is 16 residues. Germline V gene data show CDR1 as MNHEY and CDR2 as SMNVEV (reference sequence). V shed 1 base and J shed 0 bases, with 12 bases lying between them.

The CDR3 loop is CASSLTGQGSEAFF. CDR3 DNA: TGTGCCAGCAGCTTAACGGGACAGGGGTCTGAAGCTTTCTTT. V usage is TRBV7-3 and J usage is TRBJ1-1, with 10 bases identical to TRBD1. The CDR3 loop spans 14 amino acids. After removal of 0 bases from V and 6 bases from J, the junction contained 1 base not matched to a gene. Germline CDR1 is SGHTA and CDR2 is FQGTGA.

This clone was counted a few times. This chain links TRBV7-2 with TRBJ2-4; the match to TRBD1 covers 9 bases. Trimming took 5 bases from V and 8 from J; bases not matched to a gene: 7. The CDR3 spans 14 residues. From germline, CDR1 is SGHTA and CDR2 FQGNSA. CDR3 region: CASSPQGASDIQYF. Here the CDR3 DNA reads TGTGCCAGCAGCCCACAGGGGGCTTCGGACATTCAGTACTTC.

This chain joins TRBV5-1 and TRBJ2-2; 9 bases match TRBD2. V lost 5 bases and J lost 5; bases outside the gene matches: 7. Germline-derived CDR1 and CDR2 are SGHRS and YFSETQ. The CDR3 contains 15 residues. The CDR3, as DNA: TGCGCCAGCAGTTTAGCGGGAGTTTTTACCGGGGAGCTGTTTTTT. This gives the protein CASSLAGVFTGELFF.

The rearrangement uses TRBV10-3 and TRBJ2-2; D unclear. The CDR3 length is 13 residues. The V end was cut by 1 base, the J end by 3 bases, with 3 bases between. The V gene's germline CDR1 is ENHRY and CDR2 SYGVKD. The CDR3: CAISELDTGELFF. In nucleotides, the CDR3 is TGTGCCATCAGTGAGTTAGACACCGGGGAGCTGTTTTTT.

This chain joins TRBV7-2 and TRBJ1-1; D perhaps matches TRBD1 (6 bases). The CDR3 extends over 14 amino acids. The V end lost 4 bases, the J end lost 1 base, and 10 bases lay between the germline ends. CDR1 SGHTA and CDR2 FQGNSA come from the germline V gene. The DNA of the CDR3 is TGTGCCAGCAGCTGGCACAGGGAGAACACTGAAGCTTTCTTT. It is translated as CASSWHRENTEAFF.

CDR3 amino acids: CASSSAEGRTEAFF. As DNA, the CDR3 is TGTGCCAGCAGCTCAGCGGAGGGGCGCACTGAAGCTTTCTTT. This rearrangement joins TRBV7-2 to TRBJ1-1; D may be TRBD1 (5 bases). V shed 4 bases and J shed 4 bases, with 13 bases lying between them. CDR1 is SGHTA, CDR2 FQGNSA, per germline. The CDR3 covers 14 residues.

With respect to this clone: This sample also contains other DNA sequences that code for the same CDR3. Written as DNA, the CDR3 is TGTGCCAGTAGTAAAGGGACAGCTAACTATGGCTACACCTTC. Translation gives CASSKGTANYGYTF. The rearrangement joins TRBV19 to TRBJ1-2, with 7 positions matching TRBD1. The ends lost 4 bases at V and 0 bases at J; junction bases unmatched: 2. The CDR3 consists of 14 residues. Germline CDR1 reads LNHDA; CDR2 reads SQIVND (reference sequence).

The rearrangement uses TRBV13 and TRBJ2-5, with TRBD1 matching over 10 bases. The CDR3 covers 17 residues. Germline loops: CDR1 PRHDT, CDR2 FYEKMQ (reference sequence). V was pared by 1 base and J by 5 bases, with 10 bases of the junction left unmatched. This CDR3 is CASSLVRTGGTEETQYF. The CDR3 DNA follows: TGTGCCAGCAGCTTAGTTCGGACAGGGGGTACTGAGGAGACCCAGTACTTC.

This chain uses TRBV28 with TRBJ1-4; D gene ambiguous. Between the trimmed V and J ends, which lost 6 bases and 0 bases, there was a span of 11 bases. CDR3 length: 15 residues. Germline values: CDR1 MDHEN, CDR2 SYDVKM. As DNA, the CDR3 is TGTGCCAGCAGCCTTCCACAGTCAACTAATGAAAAACTGTTTTTT. It translates to CASSLPQSTNEKLFF. Based on the CDR3 plus reference TRBV28 and TRBJ1-4, the full variable domain is DVKVTQSSRYLVKRTGEKVFLECVQDMDHENMFWYRQDPGLGLRLIYFSYDVKMKEKGDIPEGYSVSREKKERFSLILESASTNQTSMYLCASSLPQSTNEKLFFGSGTQLSVL.

V and J are TRBV7-9 and TRBJ1-2; 9 bases match TRBD1. The length of the CDR3 is 15 residues. CDR1 SEHNR and CDR2 FQNEAQ come from the germline V gene (reference sequence). V was pared by 6 bases and J by 4 bases, with 9 bases of the junction left unmatched. CDR3 amino acids: CASSYRTDRGYGYTF. CDR3 bases: TGTGCCAGCAGTTATCGAACGGACAGGGGCTATGGCTACACCTTC.

The chain is built from TRBV5-1 and TRBJ1-6, with 7 positions matching TRBD1. The CDR3 sequence is 15 residues long. Germline CDR1 SGHRS, CDR2 YFSETQ. V was pared by 4 bases and J by 10 bases, with 11 bases of the junction left unmatched. The CDR3 loop is CASSREGGLQSPLHF. The DNA of the CDR3 is TGCGCCAGCAGCCGGGAAGGGGGCTTGCAATCACCCCTCCACTTT. Filled out from reference TRBV5-1 and TRBJ1-6, the complete variable domain reads KAGVTQTPRYLIKTRGQQVTLSCSPISGHRSVSWYQQTPGQGLQFLFEYFSETQRNKGNFPGRFSGRQFSNSRSEMNVSTLELGDSALYLCASSREGGLQSPLHFGNGTRLTVT.

The V gene is TRBV7-8, the J gene TRBJ2-1; the match to TRBD1 covers 7 bases. CDR3 length: 14 residues. CDR1 is SGHVS, CDR2 FQNEAQ, per germline. J gave up 7 bases and V 3 bases, and 6 bases lay outside the gene matches. The CDR3 nucleotides are TGTGCCAGCAGCTTGGACAGGACGGGAAATGAGCAGTTCTTC. This sequence encodes CASSLDRTGNEQFF.